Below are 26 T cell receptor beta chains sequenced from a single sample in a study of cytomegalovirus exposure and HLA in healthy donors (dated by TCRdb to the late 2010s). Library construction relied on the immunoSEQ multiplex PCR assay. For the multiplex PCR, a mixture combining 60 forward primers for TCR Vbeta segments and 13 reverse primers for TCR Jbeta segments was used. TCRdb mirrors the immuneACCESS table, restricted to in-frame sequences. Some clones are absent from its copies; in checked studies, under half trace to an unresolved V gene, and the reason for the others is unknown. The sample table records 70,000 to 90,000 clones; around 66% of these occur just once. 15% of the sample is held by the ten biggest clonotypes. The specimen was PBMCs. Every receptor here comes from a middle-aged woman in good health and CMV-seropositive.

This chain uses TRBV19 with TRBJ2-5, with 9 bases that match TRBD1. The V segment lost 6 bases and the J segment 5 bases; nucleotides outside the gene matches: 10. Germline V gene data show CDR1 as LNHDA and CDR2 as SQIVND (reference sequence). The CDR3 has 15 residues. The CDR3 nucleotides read TGTGCCAGTAGCCCCGGTGGGACAGGGCGGGAGACCCAGTACTTC. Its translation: CASSPGGTGRETQYF.

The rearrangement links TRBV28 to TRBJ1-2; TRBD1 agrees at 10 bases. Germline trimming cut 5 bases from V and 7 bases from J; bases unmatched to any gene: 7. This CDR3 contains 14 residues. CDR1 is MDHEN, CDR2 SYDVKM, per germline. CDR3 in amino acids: CASSVPGQGSGYTF. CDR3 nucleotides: TGTGCCAGCAGTGTTCCGGGACAGGGGTCTGGCTACACCTTC.

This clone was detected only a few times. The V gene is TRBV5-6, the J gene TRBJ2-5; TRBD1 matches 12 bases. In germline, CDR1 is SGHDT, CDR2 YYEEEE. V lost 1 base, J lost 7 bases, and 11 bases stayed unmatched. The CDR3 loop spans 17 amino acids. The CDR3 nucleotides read TGTGCCAGCAGCTTGAGCGGGGACAGGGGGCAAGAAGGGACCCAGTACTTC. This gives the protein CASSLSGDRGQEGTQYF. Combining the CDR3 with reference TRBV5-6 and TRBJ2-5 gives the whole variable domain DAGVTQSPTHLIKTRGQQVTLRCSPKSGHDTVSWYQQALGQGPQFIFQYYEEEERQRGNFPDRFSGHQFPNYSSELNVNALLLGDSALYLCASSLSGDRGQEGTQYFGPGTRLLVL.

The CDR3 loop reads CASSVSGSYTGELFF. DNA for the CDR3: TGTGCCAGCAGCGTTAGCGGGAGTTACACCGGGGAGCTGTTTTTT. V gene TRBV9 combines with J gene TRBJ2-2; 9 positions match TRBD2. The CDR3 runs to 15 residues. Trimming took 2 bases from V and 3 from J; bases not matched to a gene: 2. Germline values: CDR1 SGDLS, CDR2 YYNGEE.

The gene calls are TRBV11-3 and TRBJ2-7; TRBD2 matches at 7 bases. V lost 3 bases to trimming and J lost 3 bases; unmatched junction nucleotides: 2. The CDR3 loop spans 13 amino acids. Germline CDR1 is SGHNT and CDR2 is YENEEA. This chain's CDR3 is CASSLTSSYEQYF. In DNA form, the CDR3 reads TGTGCCAGCAGCTTGACTAGCAGCTACGAGCAGTACTTC.

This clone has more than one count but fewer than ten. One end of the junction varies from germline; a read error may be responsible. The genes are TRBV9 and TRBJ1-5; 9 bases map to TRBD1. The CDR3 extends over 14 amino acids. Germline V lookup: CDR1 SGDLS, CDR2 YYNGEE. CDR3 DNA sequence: TGTGCCAGCAGCCTAACAGGGGGCAACCAGCCCCAGCATTTT. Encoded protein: CASSLTGGNQPQHF.

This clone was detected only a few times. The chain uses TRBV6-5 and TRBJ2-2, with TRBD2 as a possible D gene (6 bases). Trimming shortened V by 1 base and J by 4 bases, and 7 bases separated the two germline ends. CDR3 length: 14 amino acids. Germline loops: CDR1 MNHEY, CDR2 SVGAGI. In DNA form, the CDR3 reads TGTGCCAGCAGTTACTGGGGGGTCACCGGGGAGCTGTTTTTT. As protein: CASSYWGVTGELFF.

This chain's CDR3 is CASSLDLAPGEQFF. The CDR3 DNA reads as TGTGCCAGCAGCTTAGATCTAGCCCCTGGGGAGCAGTTCTTC. The rearrangement links TRBV11-2 to TRBJ2-1, with TRBD2 as a possible D gene (5 bases). The CDR3 spans 14 residues. Germline values: CDR1 SGHAT, CDR2 FQNNGV. The germline V and J ends were trimmed by 0 bases and 10 bases, with 13 bases remaining between them.

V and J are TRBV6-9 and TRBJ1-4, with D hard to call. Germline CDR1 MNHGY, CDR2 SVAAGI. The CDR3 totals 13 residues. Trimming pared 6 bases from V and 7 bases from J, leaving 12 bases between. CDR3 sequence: CASSIPVIEKLFF. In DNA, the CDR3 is TGTGCCAGCAGCATCCCGGTTATTGAAAAACTGTTTTTT.

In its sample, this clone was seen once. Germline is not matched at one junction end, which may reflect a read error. CDR3 nucleotide sequence: TGTGCCGGCAGCTTAGGGCTCGGGCGGGAGAGGAACAATGAGCAGTTCTTC. It translates to CAGSLGLGRERNNEQFF. V and J are TRBV7-8 and TRBJ2-1, with 7 bases aligning to TRBD2. Germline assignment: CDR1 SGHVS and CDR2 FQNEAQ. The CDR3 extends over 17 amino acids.

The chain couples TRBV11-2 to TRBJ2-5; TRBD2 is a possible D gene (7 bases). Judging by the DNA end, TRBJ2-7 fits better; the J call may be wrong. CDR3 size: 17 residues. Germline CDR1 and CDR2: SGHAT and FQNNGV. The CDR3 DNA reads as TGTGCCAGCAGCTGGGGGGGCTGGGAACCCCGCTCCTACGAGCAGTACTTC. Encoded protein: CASSWGGWEPRSYEQYF.

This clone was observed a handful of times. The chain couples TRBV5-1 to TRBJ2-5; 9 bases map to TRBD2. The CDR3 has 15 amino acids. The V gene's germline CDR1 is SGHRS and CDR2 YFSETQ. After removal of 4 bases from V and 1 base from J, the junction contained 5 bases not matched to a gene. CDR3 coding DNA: TGCGCCAGCAGCCCGGGGACTAGCAGCCAAGAGACCCAGTACTTC. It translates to CASSPGTSSQETQYF.

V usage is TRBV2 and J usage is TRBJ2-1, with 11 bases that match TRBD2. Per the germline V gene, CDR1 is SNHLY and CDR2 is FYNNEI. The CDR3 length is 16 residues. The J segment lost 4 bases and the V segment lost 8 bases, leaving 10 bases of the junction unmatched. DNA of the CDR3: TGTGCCAGCGCGACTCATAGCGGGAGGGGTTACAATGAGCAGTTCTTC. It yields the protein CASATHSGRGYNEQFF.

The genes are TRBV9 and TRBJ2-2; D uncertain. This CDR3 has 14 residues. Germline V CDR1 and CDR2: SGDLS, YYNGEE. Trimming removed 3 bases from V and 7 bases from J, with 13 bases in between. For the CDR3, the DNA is TGTGCCAGCAGCGCCCACTCTAAGAACGGGGAGCTGTTTTTT. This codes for CASSAHSKNGELFF.

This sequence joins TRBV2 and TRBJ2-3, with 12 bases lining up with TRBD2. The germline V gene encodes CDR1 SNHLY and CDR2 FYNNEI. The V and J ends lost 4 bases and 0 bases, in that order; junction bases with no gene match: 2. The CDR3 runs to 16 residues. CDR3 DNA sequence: TGTGCCAGCAGTGGGACTAGCGGGACTAGCACAGATACGCAGTATTTT. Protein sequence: CASSGTSGTSTDTQYF.

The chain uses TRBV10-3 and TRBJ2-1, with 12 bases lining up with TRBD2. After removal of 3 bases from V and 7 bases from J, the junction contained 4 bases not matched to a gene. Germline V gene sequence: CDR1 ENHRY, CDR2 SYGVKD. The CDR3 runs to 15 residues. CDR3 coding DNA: TGTGCCATCAGTGATCCGGGACTAGCGGGTAATGAGCAGTTCTTC. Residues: CAISDPGLAGNEQFF.

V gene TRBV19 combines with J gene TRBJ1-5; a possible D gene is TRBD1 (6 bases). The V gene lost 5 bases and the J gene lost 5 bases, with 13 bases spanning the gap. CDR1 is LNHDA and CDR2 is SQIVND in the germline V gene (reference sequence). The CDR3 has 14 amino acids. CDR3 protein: CASSFRTEHQPQHF. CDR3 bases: TGTGCCAGTAGTTTTAGGACAGAACATCAGCCCCAGCATTTT.

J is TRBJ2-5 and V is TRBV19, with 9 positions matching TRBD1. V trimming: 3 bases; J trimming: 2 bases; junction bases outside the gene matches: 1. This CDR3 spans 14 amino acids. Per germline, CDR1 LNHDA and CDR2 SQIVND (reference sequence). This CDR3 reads CASSMGQGQETQYF. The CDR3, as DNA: TGTGCCAGTAGTATGGGACAGGGACAAGAGACCCAGTACTTC.

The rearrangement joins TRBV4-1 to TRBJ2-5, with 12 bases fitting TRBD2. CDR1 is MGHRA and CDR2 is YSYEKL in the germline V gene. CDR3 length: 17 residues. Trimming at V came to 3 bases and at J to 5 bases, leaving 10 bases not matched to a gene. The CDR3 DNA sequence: TGCGCCAGCAGCCACTCTAGACTAGCGGGAGAAACGGAGACCCAGTACTTC. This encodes CASSHSRLAGETETQYF.

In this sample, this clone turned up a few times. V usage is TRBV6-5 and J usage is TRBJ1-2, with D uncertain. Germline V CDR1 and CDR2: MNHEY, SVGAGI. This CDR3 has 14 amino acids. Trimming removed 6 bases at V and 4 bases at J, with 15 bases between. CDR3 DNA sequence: TGTGCCAGCAGAATAAGGGTTCGGGGCTATGGCTACACCTTC. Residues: CASRIRVRGYGYTF.

CDR3 region: CASSGVGQGGNEKLFF. The CDR3 DNA reads TGTGCCAGCAGCGGAGTAGGACAGGGGGGTAATGAAAAACTGTTTTTT. The V call is TRBV9, the J call TRBJ1-4; the match to TRBD1 covers 10 bases. Germline assignment: CDR1 SGDLS and CDR2 YYNGEE. The CDR3 extends over 16 amino acids. V lost 3 bases to trimming and J lost 4 bases; unmatched junction nucleotides: 6.

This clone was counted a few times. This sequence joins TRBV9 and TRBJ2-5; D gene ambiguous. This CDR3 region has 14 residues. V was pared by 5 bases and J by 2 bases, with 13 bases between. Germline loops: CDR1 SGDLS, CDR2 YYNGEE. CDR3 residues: CASSPQVAQETQYF. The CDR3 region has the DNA TGTGCCAGCAGTCCTCAAGTGGCTCAAGAGACCCAGTACTTC. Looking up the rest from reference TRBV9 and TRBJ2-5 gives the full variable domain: DSGVTQTPKHLITATGQRVTLRCSPRSGDLSVYWYQQSLDQGLQFLIQYYNGEERAKGNILERFSAQQFPDLHSELNLSSLELGDSALYFCASSPQVAQETQYFGPGTRLLVL.

The DNA of the CDR3 is TGTGCCAGCAGCTTGGCTAGCGGAAACACCGGGGAGCTGTTTTTT. As protein: CASSLASGNTGELFF. V and J are TRBV5-4 and TRBJ2-2, with 7 bases identical to TRBD2. Trimming cost V 0 bases and J 2 bases; bases outside gene matches: 1. The CDR3 sequence is 15 residues long. The germline gives CDR1 SGHNT, CDR2 YYREEE (reference sequence).

The CDR3 DNA is TGTGCCAGCAGCGGAGGAGGGGGGGGCACCGGGGAGCTGTTTTTT. Its translation: CASSGGGGGTGELFF. This sequence joins TRBV9 and TRBJ2-2; D possibly corresponds to TRBD2 (7 bases). With 3 bases removed from V and 4 bases from J, the gap between germline ends came to 13 bases. The germline gives CDR1 SGDLS, CDR2 YYNGEE. The CDR3 spans 15 residues.

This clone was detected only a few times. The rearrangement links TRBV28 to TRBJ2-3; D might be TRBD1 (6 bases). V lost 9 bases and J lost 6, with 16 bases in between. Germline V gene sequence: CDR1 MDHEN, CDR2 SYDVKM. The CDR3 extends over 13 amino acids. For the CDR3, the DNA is TGTGCCAGTACAGGGACGACGTGGGATACGCAGTATTTT. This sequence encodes CASTGTTWDTQYF.

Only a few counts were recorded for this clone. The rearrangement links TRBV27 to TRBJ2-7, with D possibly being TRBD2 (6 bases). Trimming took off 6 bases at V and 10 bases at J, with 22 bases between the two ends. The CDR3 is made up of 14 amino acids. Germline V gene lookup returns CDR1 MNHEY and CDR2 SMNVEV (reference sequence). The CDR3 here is CASSPQAGRLEQYF. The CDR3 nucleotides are TGTGCCAGCAGCCCCCAGGCGGGAAGATTAGAACAGTACTTC.